Sequencing of this T cell receptor beta chain was carried out in a study of read filtering for tumor transcriptome and immune sequencing. Study-level information: The cohort had roughly 17 men and approximately 13 women aged roughly 40 to 90, mean about 67 years.

The CDR3 totals 15 residues. Trimming took 1 base from V and 2 from J, leaving 9 bases between them. This clonotype was recorded at least ten times. The library was built from about 400 ng RNA with molecular barcoded adaptors for alpha/delta and beta/gamma chains. MiXCR, run by TCRdb on the reads, gives a single entry per CDR3 protein. The sample records just over 14,000 distinct CDR3 sequences, roughly 20% being singletons. This chain uses TRBV12-3 or TRBV12-4 with TRBJ2-1; weak D call: TRBD2 (6 bases). The sample taken for sequencing was a population of CD138-negative cells sorted from bone marrow. The sequence was collected from a donor at least 40 years old with multiple myeloma. CDR3 coding DNA: TGTGCCAGCAGTTTAGGGGGGGTACCCTACAATGAGCAGTTCTTC. The encoded protein is CASSLGGVPYNEQFF.